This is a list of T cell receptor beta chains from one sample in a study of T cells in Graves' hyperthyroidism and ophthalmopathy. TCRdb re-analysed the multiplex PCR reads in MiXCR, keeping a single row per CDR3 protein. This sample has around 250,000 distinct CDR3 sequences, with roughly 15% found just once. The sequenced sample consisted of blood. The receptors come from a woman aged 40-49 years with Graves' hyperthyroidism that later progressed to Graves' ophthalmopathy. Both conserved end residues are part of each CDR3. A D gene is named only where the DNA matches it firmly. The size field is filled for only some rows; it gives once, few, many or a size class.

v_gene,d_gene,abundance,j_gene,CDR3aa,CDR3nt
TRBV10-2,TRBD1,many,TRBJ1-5,CASGLRQGLKPQHF,TGCGCCAGCGGACTAAGACAGGGTTTAAAGCCCCAGCATTTT
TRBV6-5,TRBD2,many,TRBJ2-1,CASSILAGVYEQFF,TGTGCCAGCAGTATACTAGCGGGAGTGTATGAGCAGTTCTTC
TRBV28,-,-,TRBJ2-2,CASSHRGFGAGELFF,-
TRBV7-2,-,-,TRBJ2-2,CASSSRGRLATGELFF,TGTGCCAGCAGCTCTAGAGGGCGGCTAGCCACCGGGGAGCTGTTTTTT
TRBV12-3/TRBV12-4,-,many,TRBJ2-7,CASSRPLLEQYF,TGTGCCAGCAGCCGGCCCCTTTTGGAGCAGTACTTC
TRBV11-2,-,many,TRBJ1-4,CASSLGVGEKLFF,TGTGCCAGCAGCTTGGGGGTAGGCGAAAAACTGTTTTTT
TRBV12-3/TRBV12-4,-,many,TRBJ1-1,CASRKAGADTEAFF,TGTGCCAGCAGGAAAGCGGGGGCAGACACTGAAGCTTTCTTT
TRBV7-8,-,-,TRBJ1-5,CASSWVRGPSQPQHF,TGTGCCAGCAGCTGGGTTCGGGGGCCTAGCCAGCCCCAGCATTTT
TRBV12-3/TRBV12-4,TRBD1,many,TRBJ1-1,CASKQGAHTEAFF,TGTGCCAGCAAGCAGGGGGCGCACACTGAAGCTTTCTTT
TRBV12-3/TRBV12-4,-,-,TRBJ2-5,CASSLSGVEETQYF,TGTGCCAGCAGTTTGTCGGGGGTCGAGGAGACCCAGTACTTC
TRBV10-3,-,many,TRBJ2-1,CAISPDSNEQFF,TGTGCCATCAGCCCGGACAGTAATGAGCAGTTCTTC
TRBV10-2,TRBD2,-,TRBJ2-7,CASIPGASGIGLGEQYF,TGCGCCAGCATTCCTGGGGCTAGCGGTATTGGCTTGGGGGAGCAGTACTTC
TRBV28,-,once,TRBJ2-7,CASRAGTPSYEQYF,TGTGCCAGCAGGGCCGGGACTCCCTCCTACGAGCAGTACTTC
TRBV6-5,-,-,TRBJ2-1,CASSYSSRLGEQFF,TGTGCCAGCAGTTACTCGAGCAGATTAGGGGAGCAGTTCTTC
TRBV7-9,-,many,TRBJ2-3,CASKSGSTDTQYF,TGTGCCAGCAAATCGGGGAGCACAGATACGCAGTATTTT
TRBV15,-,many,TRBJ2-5,CATSRNGGDETQYF,TGTGCCACCAGCAGAAACGGAGGAGACGAGACCCAGTACTTC
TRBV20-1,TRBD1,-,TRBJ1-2,CSARETGSRGYTF,TGCAGTGCTAGGGAGACAGGGTCTCGGGGCTACACCTTC
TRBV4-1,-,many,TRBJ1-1,CASSPRPPPGNTEAFF,TGCGCCAGCAGCCCCCGACCGCCGCCGGGAAACACTGAAGCTTTCTTT
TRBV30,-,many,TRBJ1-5,CAWSMGAAQPQHF,TGTGCCTGGAGTATGGGGGCGGCTCAGCCCCAGCATTTT
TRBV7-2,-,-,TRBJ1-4,CASSPYHATNEKLFF,TGTGCCAGCAGCCCGTACCATGCAACTAATGAAAAACTGTTTTTT
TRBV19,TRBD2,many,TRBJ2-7,CASSIYGLAGEGYEQYF,TGTGCCAGTAGTATCTACGGACTAGCGGGAGAAGGCTACGAGCAGTACTTC
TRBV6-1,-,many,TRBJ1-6,CASSPGVRGDSPLHF,TGTGCCAGCAGCCCGGGAGTTCGAGGGGATTCACCCCTCCACTTT
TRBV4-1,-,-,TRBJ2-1,CASSQAPTTNEQFF,TGCGCCAGCAGCCAAGCCCCGACTACTAATGAGCAGTTCTTC
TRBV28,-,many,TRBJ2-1,CASSSLGNEQFF,TGTGCCAGCAGCTCCCTGGGCAATGAGCAGTTCTTC
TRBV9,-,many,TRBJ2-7,CASSVGVGGSYEQYF,TGTGCCAGCAGCGTGGGGGTCGGCGGATCCTACGAGCAGTACTTC
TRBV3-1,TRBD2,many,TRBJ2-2,CASSQDSGWERETVDGELFF,TGTGCCAGCAGCCAAGATTCAGGATGGGAGCGGGAGACGGTGGACGGGGAGCTGTTTTTT
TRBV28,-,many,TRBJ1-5,CASRLRGGSDGQPQHF,TGTGCCAGCAGGCTAAGAGGGGGTTCTGATGGTCAGCCCCAGCATTTT
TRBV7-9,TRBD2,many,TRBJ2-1,CASRRGLNNEQFF,TGTGCCAGCAGACGGGGACTAAACAATGAGCAGTTCTTC
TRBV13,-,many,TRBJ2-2,CASSSLSGIYTGELFF,TGTGCCAGCAGCTCCCTGTCGGGCATCTACACCGGGGAGCTGTTTTTT
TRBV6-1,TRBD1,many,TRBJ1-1,CASPSGQGPDEAFF,TGTGCCAGCCCCTCGGGACAGGGGCCGGATGAAGCTTTCTTT
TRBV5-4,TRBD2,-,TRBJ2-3,CASSRPTGGVTDTQYF,TGTGCCAGCAGCCGCCCGACGGGAGGGGTGACAGATACGCAGTATTTT
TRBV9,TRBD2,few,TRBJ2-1,CASSEPAGGPYNEQFF,TGTGCCAGCAGCGAACCAGCGGGAGGGCCCTACAATGAGCAGTTCTTC
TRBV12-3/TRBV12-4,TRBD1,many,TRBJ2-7,CASSAVRGPSRDEQYF,TGTGCCAGCAGTGCAGTTAGGGGGCCTAGCAGAGACGAGCAGTACTTC
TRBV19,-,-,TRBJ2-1,CASSPGTLIHNEQFF,TGTGCCAGTAGCCCAGGGACACTGATTCACAATGAGCAGTTCTTC
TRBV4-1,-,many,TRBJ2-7,CASSQVWDRYEQYF,TGCGCCAGCAGCCAAGTATGGGACCGCTACGAGCAGTACTTC
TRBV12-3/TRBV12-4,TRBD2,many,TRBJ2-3,CASRESLLAGQTDTQYF,TGTGCCAGCAGGGAGAGTTTACTAGCGGGGCAAACAGATACGCAGTATTTT
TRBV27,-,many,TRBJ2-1,CASRTGRGQPNNEQFF,TGTGCCAGCAGAACTGGGAGGGGACAGCCTAACAATGAGCAGTTCTTC
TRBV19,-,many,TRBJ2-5,CASSNGSPGSRETQYF,TGTGCCAGTAGTAATGGCTCGCCGGGGAGTCGGGAGACCCAGTACTTC
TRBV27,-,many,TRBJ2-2,CASSRGRDTGELFF,TGTGCCAGCAGTCGTGGGCGCGACACCGGGGAGCTGTTTTTT
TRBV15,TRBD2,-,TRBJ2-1,CATSRGVTSGSSREQFF,TGTGCCACCAGCAGAGGTGTAACAAGCGGGAGTAGCAGAGAGCAGTTCTTC
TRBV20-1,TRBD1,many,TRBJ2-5,CSARDPLAGGETQYF,TGCAGTGCTAGAGATCCCTTGGCAGGGGGAGAGACCCAGTACTTC
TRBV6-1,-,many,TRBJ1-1,CANSPHSEAFF,TGTGCCAACAGTCCTCATTCTGAAGCTTTCTTT
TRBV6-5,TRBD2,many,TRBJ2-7,CASSYSRTSSAYEQYF,TGTGCCAGCAGTTACTCAAGGACTAGCTCGGCCTACGAGCAGTACTTC
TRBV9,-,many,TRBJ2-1,CASSVEGGPDNEQFF,TGTGCCAGCAGCGTAGAAGGAGGGCCAGACAATGAGCAGTTCTTC
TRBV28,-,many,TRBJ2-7,CASSLPPTGLVGYEQYF,TGTGCCAGCAGTTTACCTCCCACAGGTCTGGTTGGGTACGAGCAGTACTTC
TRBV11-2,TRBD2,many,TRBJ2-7,CASSFQAGGRYEQYF,TGTGCCAGCAGCTTTCAAGCGGGAGGGCGCTACGAGCAGTACTTC
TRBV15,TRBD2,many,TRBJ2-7,CATSRELAGAYEQYF,TGTGCCACCAGCAGAGAACTAGCGGGAGCCTACGAGCAGTACTTC
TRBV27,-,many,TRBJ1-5,CASSLKINQPQHF,TGTGCCAGCAGTTTGAAGATTAATCAGCCCCAGCATTTT
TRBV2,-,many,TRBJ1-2,CASSEQGASNYGYTF,TGTGCCAGCAGTGAACAGGGAGCCTCTAACTATGGCTACACCTTC
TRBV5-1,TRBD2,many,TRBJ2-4,CASSLAFGLDQAKNIQYF,TGCGCCAGCAGCTTGGCCTTTGGACTAGACCAAGCCAAAAACATTCAGTACTTC
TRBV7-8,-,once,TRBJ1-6,CASSDNSLPLHF,TGTGCCAGCAGCGACAACAGCTTGCCCCTCCACTTT
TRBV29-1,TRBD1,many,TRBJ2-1,CSVTGTGVVYEQFF,TGCAGCGTAACCGGGACAGGGGTGGTTTATGAGCAGTTCTTC
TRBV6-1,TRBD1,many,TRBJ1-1,CASSPSWDRGDSDTEAFF,TGTGCCAGCAGTCCGAGCTGGGACAGGGGAGATTCGGACACTGAAGCTTTCTTT
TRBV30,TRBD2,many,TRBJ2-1,CAWSPKSPGRLGIYNEQFF,TGTGCCTGGAGCCCCAAGTCCCCCGGGAGGTTAGGGATCTACAATGAGCAGTTCTTC
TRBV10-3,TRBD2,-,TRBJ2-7,CAISPGLATYEQYF,TGTGCCATCAGCCCGGGACTAGCGACTTACGAGCAGTACTTC